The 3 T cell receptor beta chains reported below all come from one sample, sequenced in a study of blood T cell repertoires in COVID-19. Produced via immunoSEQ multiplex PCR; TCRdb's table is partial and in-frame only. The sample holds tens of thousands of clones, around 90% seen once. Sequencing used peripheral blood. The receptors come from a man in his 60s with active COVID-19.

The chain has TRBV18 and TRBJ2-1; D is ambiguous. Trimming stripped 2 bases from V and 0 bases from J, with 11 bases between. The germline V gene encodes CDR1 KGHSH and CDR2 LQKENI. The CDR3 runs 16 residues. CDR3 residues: CASSPFPYSSYNEQFF. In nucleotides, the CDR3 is TGTGCCAGCTCACCATTCCCCTATAGCTCCTACAATGAGCAGTTCTTC.

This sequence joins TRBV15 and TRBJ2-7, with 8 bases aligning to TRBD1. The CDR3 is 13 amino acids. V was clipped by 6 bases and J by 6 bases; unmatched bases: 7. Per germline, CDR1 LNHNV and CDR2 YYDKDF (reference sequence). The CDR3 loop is CATSKGQEGEQYF. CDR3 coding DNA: TGTGCCACCAGTAAGGGACAGGAGGGCGAGCAGTACTTC.

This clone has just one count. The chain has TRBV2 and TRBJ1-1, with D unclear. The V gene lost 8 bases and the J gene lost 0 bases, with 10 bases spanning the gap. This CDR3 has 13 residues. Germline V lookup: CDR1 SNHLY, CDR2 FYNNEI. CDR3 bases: TGTGCCAGCGGGAGGACGGTGAACACTGAAGCTTTCTTT. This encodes CASGRTVNTEAFF.